The 24 T cell receptor beta chains reported below all come from one sample, sequenced in a study of blood T cell repertoires in COVID-19. Data came from immunoSEQ multiplex PCR; TCRdb stores just in-frame clones and leaves some out. The sample carries hundreds of thousands of clones, 65% to 85% recorded once. The source material was peripheral blood. The receptors were gathered from a woman aged 25 to 39 with COVID-19, enrolled during active disease.

The chain couples TRBV3-1 (or the pseudogene TRBV3-2) to TRBJ2-5, with D maybe TRBD2 (6 bases). The V gene's germline CDR1 is LGHDT and CDR2 YNNKEL (reference sequence). The CDR3 covers 17 residues. The V and J ends lost 3 bases and 1 base respectively, with 18 bases between them. Written as DNA, the CDR3 is TGTGCCAGCAGCCACTACCTTGGGAGGAAAAGCCAAGAGACCCAGTACTTC. Amino acid sequence: CASSHYLGRKSQETQYF.

This clone was picked up a small number of times. This chain connects TRBV6-5 to TRBJ2-2; TRBD1 agrees at 10 bases. The CDR3 runs 16 residues. Trimming took 0 bases from V and 6 from J; bases not matched to a gene: 4. CDR1 MNHEY and CDR2 SVGAGI come from the germline V gene. This chain's CDR3 is CASSYSGTGDPGELFF. The CDR3 coding sequence is TGTGCCAGCAGTTACTCGGGGACAGGGGACCCCGGGGAGCTGTTTTTT.

The CDR3 DNA reads TGCGCCAGCAGCTTGTATTGGGACAGGGGTAGAGGTGAGACCCAGTACTTC. Translating gives CASSLYWDRGRGETQYF. The chain recombines TRBV5-1 with TRBJ2-5; 10 nucleotides line up with TRBD1. V was pared by 1 base and J by 5 bases, with 11 bases of the junction left unmatched. Germline V gene data show CDR1 as SGHRS and CDR2 as YFSETQ. The CDR3 totals 17 residues.

The chain carries TRBV6-2 or TRBV6-3 and TRBJ1-1; the match to TRBD1 covers 7 bases. Per germline, CDR1 MNHEY and CDR2 SVGEGT. The CDR3 contains 21 residues. J gave up 1 base and V 5 bases, and 25 bases lay outside the gene matches. In DNA, the CDR3 is TGTGCCAGCAGTCCACCTCTTGGGACAGTCACCGGAAGACCTACGAACACTGAAGCTTTCTTT. This codes for CASSPPLGTVTGRPTNTEAFF.

In its sample, this clone was seen once. The chain combines TRBV7-9 with TRBJ2-1; 10 bases are shared with TRBD2. Per germline, CDR1 SEHNR and CDR2 FQNEAQ (reference sequence). V dropped 1 base and J dropped 10; count of bases not matched to a gene: 10. The CDR3 totals 16 residues. The CDR3: CASSLDALAGAGEQFF. CDR3 in DNA: TGTGCCAGCAGCTTAGATGCGCTAGCGGGAGCGGGGGAGCAGTTCTTC.

The chain uses TRBV4-3 and TRBJ2-2, with 9 nucleotides matching TRBD1. The J segment lost 4 bases and the V segment lost 0 bases, leaving 3 bases of the junction unmatched. The germline CDR1 and CDR2 sequences are LGHNA and YSLEER. The CDR3 spans 16 residues. CDR3 nucleotides: TGCGCCAGCAGCCAAGAGACAGGGGGTGGCACCGGGGAGCTGTTTTTT. This gives the protein CASSQETGGGTGELFF.

The CDR3 DNA is TGTGCCAGCAGCTCGACTCGGGTTCGAGCTTTCTTT. This sequence encodes CASSSTRVRAFF. The chain uses TRBV7-2 and TRBJ1-1, with unresolved D. Germline CDR1 SGHTA, CDR2 FQGNSA. The CDR3 loop spans 12 amino acids. The V gene lost 4 bases and the J gene lost 10 bases, with 13 bases spanning the gap.

V usage is TRBV6-1 and J usage is TRBJ1-5; unclear D gene. The V end lost 0 bases, the J end lost 2 bases, and 11 bases lay between the germline ends. CDR3 length: 16 amino acids. Germline CDR1 reads MNHNS; CDR2 reads SASEGT. The CDR3: CASSEALSFGNQPQHF. CDR3 DNA sequence: TGTGCCAGCAGTGAAGCTTTGAGCTTCGGCAATCAGCCCCAGCATTTT.

This CDR3 reads CASSYSQEGMIDEQYF. Written as DNA, the CDR3 is TGTGCCAGCAGTTACTCCCAAGAGGGTATGATTGACGAGCAGTACTTC. The rearrangement joins TRBV6-5 to TRBJ2-7; D is perhaps TRBD2 (5 bases). Trimming cost V 0 bases and J 5 bases, with 17 bases left between them. The CDR3 spans 16 residues. Germline V gene data show CDR1 as MNHEY and CDR2 as SVGAGI.

The CDR3: CASSLGQGYTDTQYF. Written as DNA, the CDR3 is TGTGCCAGCAGCTTGGGACAGGGATACACAGATACGCAGTATTTT. The chain employs TRBV11-3 and TRBJ2-3, with 9 nucleotides matching TRBD1. The V gene's germline CDR1 is SGHNT and CDR2 YENEEA. The CDR3 spans 15 residues. The ends lost 3 bases at V and 2 bases at J; junction bases unmatched: 3.

The rearrangement joins TRBV7-2 to TRBJ2-3; weak D call: TRBD2 (5 bases). V was clipped by 3 bases and J by 1 base, with 17 bases between them. The CDR3 sequence is 17 residues long. Germline V gives CDR1 SGHTA, CDR2 FQGNSA. CDR3 amino acids: CASSLFASTAGTDTQYF. CDR3 nucleotides: TGTGCCAGCAGCTTGTTCGCGTCCACAGCGGGCACAGATACGCAGTATTTT.

This rearrangement joins TRBV6-6 to TRBJ1-2; 8 positions agree with TRBD1. The V segment lost 6 bases and the J segment 4 bases; nucleotides outside the gene matches: 4. The germline CDR1 and CDR2 sequences are MNHNY and SVGAGI (reference sequence). The CDR3 totals 13 residues. CDR3 bases: TGTGCCAGCAGCTCGGGACAGGTCTATGGCTACACCTTC. It translates to CASSSGQVYGYTF.

The chain combines TRBV11-2 with TRBJ1-1; 7 bases line up with TRBD1. V was clipped by 5 bases and J by 6 bases; unmatched bases: 3. The CDR3 is 12 residues long. Germline loops: CDR1 SGHAT, CDR2 FQNNGV. The chain's CDR3 is CASSLGTAEAFF. CDR3 in DNA: TGTGCCAGCAGCCTCGGGACAGCTGAAGCTTTCTTT.

The rearrangement links TRBV5-1 to TRBJ2-3; 8 nucleotides line up with TRBD2. This CDR3 comprises 14 residues. J lost 8 bases, V lost 4 bases, and 9 bases had no gene match. CDR1 SGHRS and CDR2 YFSETQ come from the germline V gene. CDR3 nucleotides: TGCGCCAGCAGCCCGGGGGGGGCCGGGGGTACGCAGTATTTT. This translates into CASSPGGAGGTQYF.

The rearrangement joins TRBV5-6 to TRBJ2-2; D call uncertain. V was trimmed by 4 bases and J by 6 bases, leaving 19 bases between them. Germline V lookup: CDR1 SGHDT, CDR2 YYEEEE. The CDR3 is 16 amino acids. CDR3 protein: CASSPGPPTLPGELFF. The CDR3, as DNA: TGTGCCAGCAGCCCAGGCCCCCCGACGCTGCCCGGGGAGCTGTTTTTT. Based on the CDR3 plus reference TRBV5-6 and TRBJ2-2, the full variable domain is DAGVTQSPTHLIKTRGQQVTLRCSPKSGHDTVSWYQQALGQGPQFIFQYYEEEERQRGNFPDRFSGHQFPNYSSELNVNALLLGDSALYLCASSPGPPTLPGELFFGEGSRLTVL.

The rearrangement joins TRBV5-6 to TRBJ2-5; 13 bases align to TRBD2. The CDR3 has 16 amino acids. V trimming: 2 bases; J trimming: 2 bases; junction bases outside the gene matches: 3. Germline assignment: CDR1 SGHDT and CDR2 YYEEEE. The chain's CDR3 is CASSFQLAGGQETQYF. CDR3 DNA sequence: TGTGCCAGCAGCTTCCAACTAGCGGGGGGGCAAGAGACCCAGTACTTC.

The genes are TRBV19 and TRBJ2-2, with D uncertain. The CDR3 contains 14 residues. Germline V gene lookup returns CDR1 LNHDA and CDR2 SQIVND (reference sequence). The V end lost 2 bases, the J end lost 7 bases, and 11 bases lay between the germline ends. The CDR3 nucleotides are TGTGCCAGTAGTATAATCCTCGATAGCGGGGAGCTGTTTTTT. The encoded protein is CASSIILDSGELFF.

The chain recombines TRBV2 with TRBJ2-3; the match to TRBD2 covers 10 bases. J was trimmed by 6 bases and V by 2 bases; bases with no gene match: 8. The germline V gene has CDR1 SNHLY and CDR2 FYNNEI. The CDR3 contains 16 residues. CDR3 sequence (DNA): TGTGCCAGCAGTGAATGGGAAGCGGGAGGGCAGGATACGCAGTATTTT. Its translation is CASSEWEAGGQDTQYF.

This chain links TRBV29-1 with TRBJ1-4, with 7 positions matching TRBD1. The V gene end was trimmed by 6 bases and the J gene end by 0 bases; junction bases not matched to a gene: 10. Germline CDR1 reads SQVTM; CDR2 reads ANQGSEA. The CDR3 spans 16 residues. The CDR3 coding sequence is TGCAGCGTACCCGCTGGACAGGCTGCAACTAATGAAAAACTGTTTTTT. The encoded protein is CSVPAGQAATNEKLFF.

This clone showed up just a few times. The rearrangement uses TRBV5-1 and TRBJ2-7, with D maybe TRBD1 (5 bases). Trimming took off 0 bases at V and 2 bases at J, with 15 bases between the two ends. CDR1 and CDR2 (germline): SGHRS, YFSETQ. The CDR3 consists of 16 residues. The CDR3 region is CASSLGQLEPTYEQYF. The CDR3 nucleotides read TGCGCCAGCAGCTTGGGACAGCTGGAACCAACCTACGAGCAGTACTTC.

The sample holds one count of this clone. The chain couples TRBV5-5 to TRBJ2-2; a possible D gene is TRBD2 (6 bases). V lost 0 bases and J 5 bases, leaving 8 bases between the germline ends. The CDR3 sequence is 14 residues long. The germline gives CDR1 SGHKS, CDR2 YYEKEE (reference sequence). The DNA of the CDR3 is TGTGCCAGCAGCTTGGTTCGGGGGACCGGGGAGCTGTTTTTT. Amino acids: CASSLVRGTGELFF. The full variable domain, rest sourced from reference TRBV5-5 and TRBJ2-2, is DAGVTQSPTHLIKTRGQQVTLRCSPISGHKSVSWYQQVLGQGPQFIFQYYEKEERGRGNFPDRFSARQFPNYSSELNVNALLLGDSALYLCASSLVRGTGELFFGEGSRLTVL.

V and J are TRBV7-9 and TRBJ2-1; perhaps TRBD1 as D (6 bases). The V gene lost 3 bases and the J gene lost 4 bases, with 13 bases spanning the gap. This CDR3 comprises 15 residues. Germline CDR1 and CDR2: SEHNR and FQNEAQ (reference sequence). CDR3 amino acids: CASSFKDSSYNEQFF. In nucleotides, the CDR3 is TGTGCCAGCAGCTTTAAGGACAGTAGTTACAATGAGCAGTTCTTC. The full variable domain, in which reference TRBV7-9 and TRBJ2-1 provide the parts outside the CDR3, is DTGVSQNPRHKITKRGQNVTFRCDPISEHNRLYWYRQTLGQGPEFLTYFQNEAQLEKSRLLSDRFSAERPKGSFSTLEIQRTEQGDSAMYLCASSFKDSSYNEQFFGPGTRLTVL.

The V gene is TRBV11-2, the J gene TRBJ1-2, with a weak D call TRBD1 (6 bases). The CDR3 has 14 amino acids. In germline, CDR1 is SGHAT, CDR2 FQNNGV. The ends were cut back, 1 base at V and 2 bases at J, with 8 bases in the middle. CDR3 sequence reads: CASSLAQGNYGYTF. The CDR3 nucleotides are TGTGCCAGCAGCTTAGCCCAGGGGAACTATGGCTACACCTTC.

The V call is TRBV6-5, the J call TRBJ1-5; 10 bases are shared with TRBD1. CDR1 is MNHEY, CDR2 SVGAGI, per germline. Trimming removed 4 bases from V and 7 bases from J; junction bases left unmatched: 7. The CDR3 is 15 residues long. The CDR3 here is CASSSGQGTIQPQHF. The CDR3, as DNA: TGTGCCAGCAGTTCGGGACAGGGGACAATACAGCCCCAGCATTTT.